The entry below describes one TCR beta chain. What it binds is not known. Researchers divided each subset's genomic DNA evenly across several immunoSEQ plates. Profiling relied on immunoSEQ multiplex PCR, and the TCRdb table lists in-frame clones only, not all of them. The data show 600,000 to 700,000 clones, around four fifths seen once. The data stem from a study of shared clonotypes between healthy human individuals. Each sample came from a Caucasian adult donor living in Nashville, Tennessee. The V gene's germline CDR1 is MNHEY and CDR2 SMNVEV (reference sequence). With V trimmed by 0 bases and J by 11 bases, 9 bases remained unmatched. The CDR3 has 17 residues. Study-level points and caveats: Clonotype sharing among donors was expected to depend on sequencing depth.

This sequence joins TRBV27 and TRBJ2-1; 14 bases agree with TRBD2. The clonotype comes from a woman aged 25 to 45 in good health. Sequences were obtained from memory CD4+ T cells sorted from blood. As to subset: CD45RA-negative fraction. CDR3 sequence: CASSLSPGLAGAWQQFF. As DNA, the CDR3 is TGTGCCAGCAGTTTATCTCCGGGACTAGCGGGGGCCTGGCAGCAGTTCTTC.